This TCR beta chain was identified during a study of STAT5B mutations in CD4+ large granular lymphocyte leukemia. This clone occurred once. Trimming removed 11 bases from V and 2 bases from J; junction bases left unmatched: 8. There are 14 residues in the CDR3. In germline, CDR1 is LNHDA, CDR2 SQIVND (reference sequence). Only in-frame clones appear in the TCRdb table, and some are missing; sequencing was by immunoSEQ multiplex PCR. The repertoire includes about 24,000 clones, roughly 79% of them detected once, and 0.42% sits in the top ten. The chain employs TRBV19 and TRBJ1-3, with 8 nucleotides matching TRBD1. The source material was CD4+ T cells from blood buffy coats. The receptor was isolated from a human donor in good health. CDR3 sequence reads: CASARQGTGNTIYF. The CDR3 region has the DNA TGTGCCTCCGCTCGACAGGGGACTGGAAACACCATATATTTT.